The source of this TCR beta chain is a study of T cell responses to AZD1222 COVID-19 vaccine (dated by TCRdb to the early 2020s). With regard to the full study: A total of about 240 trial participants underwent TCR sequencing, of whom around 200 received two doses of AZD1222 and 26 received two doses of the MenACWY control vaccine. Trial participants were enrolled by age into subgroups of 18-55, 56-69 and 70-plus years, and around 140, 26 and 57 TCR-sequenced participants, respectively, were included in these subgroups. The study at large found these results: The 56-69-year group was small, and its depth increase did not reach significance, likely because of low power. Participants were mostly white British, with more females than males. The authors suggested clonal diversity may have been underestimated. After two AZD1222 doses, spike-specific TCR breadth and depth were significantly higher than at day 0 and than in MenACWY recipients. No day 14 peak-response samples were available, so repertoires were characterized only after the peak T cell response. Only five or six AZD1222 recipients were SARS-CoV-2 seropositive at baseline, limiting conclusions about previously exposed vaccinees. Epitopes outside the regions mutated in the B.1.351 and B.1.1.7 variants were reportedly recognized by nearly half of the unique spike-specific TCRs. Vaccine-associated CD4 TCRs spanned the whole spike protein, with dominant responses in regions 160-218 and 743-854.

The germline V gene (reference sequence) sets CDR1 to DFQATT and CDR2 to SNEGSKA. From the cysteine through the phenylalanine, the CDR3 covers 18 amino acids. The retained sequence is limited to the CDR3, 54 bases, with the frame set at the first base. Between the V and J ends, shortened by 3 bases and 1 base respectively, the junction contains 23 bases. Remarks on this clone: Its antigen specificity is not known. No much larger clonotype is one base removed from it; base qualities were not supplied.

Sample time point, as interpreted from the label and publication: about 28 days (+/-7) after the second vaccine dose. AZD1222 recipients whose second dose came at about 4 weeks and those whose second dose came at about 12 weeks were combined into one group, since spike-specific TCR depth and breadth did not differ between the two schedules. The vaccinee samples were drawn from two UK trials, COV001 and COV002, one of which was a single-blind randomized controlled phase 2/3 trial testing AZD1222 (ChAdOx1 nCoV-19) in healthy adults. Trial participant PBMC samples were collected at day 0 and day 28 after the second dose for TCRbeta chain sequencing. The CDR3 regions of human TCRbeta chains were analyzed by immunosequencing. As for how the authors treated the data: Repertoire TCRs were checked for matches against a reference library of SARS-CoV-2-specific TCRs that had been generated using the MIRA antigen-specificity platform. Breadth was defined as the fraction of unique TCRs that were SARS-CoV-2-associated. Depth was defined as the fraction of total T cells that were SARS-CoV-2-associated. Using the MIRA data, every spike-specific TCR was mapped to the spike region that the TCR reacted to and assigned to either a CD4 or a CD8 class. Log10-transformed breadth and depth values were compared by one-way ANOVA with Sidak's multiple comparisons tests. As stored in TCRdb, this immuneACCESS dataset retains in-frame rearrangements with V and J assigned. A fraction of the clones does not appear; measured against another copy, unresolved V genes explain less than half of the discrepancy, and the remainder lacks a known reason. V and J calls and clone size are copied from that table; D and trimming were computed from the DNA. This sample is represented by 120,000 or so clones; around 83% of them were singletons. The top ten clones comprise about 29% of the sample.

The sequenced sample was peripheral blood, obtained 28 days after the second AZD1222 dose. This chain joins TRBV20-1 to TRBJ2-3; D gene: possibly TRBD1, on 6 matching bases. This receptor was identified in an adult who received the AZD1222 COVID-19 vaccine. The CDR3 loop reads CSASRSAGAGLRTDTQYF. The DNA reads as follows: TGCAGTGCTAGTAGAAGTGCAGGGGCGGGCTTACGCACAGATACGCAGTATTTT.